This record covers a single TCR beta chain. Its antigen is unknown. The germline V gene encodes CDR1 DFQATT and CDR2 SNEGSKA (reference sequence). V shed 2 bases, J shed 7 bases, and the junction held 4 bases outside the gene matches. The CDR3 covers 14 residues. The data derive from a study of T cell repertoires in cytomegalovirus infection. Study in general: HLA-C-restricted CMV epitopes, recently identified, and well-studied HLA-B-restricted ones were used by the study. Study-wide findings and caveats: Across the ex vivo response, the dominant clonotypes were HLA-C-restricted CMV-specific TCR beta clonotypes.

TCRdb re-analysed the reads in MiXCR, keeping a single row per CDR3 protein. The table has roughly 730,000 distinct CDR3 sequences, roughly 33% seen once. V and J are TRBV20-1 and TRBJ1-6, with 8 bases lining up with TRBD1. This TCR derives from a human donor in good health (CMV status not recorded). Some clones in this sample may be carry-over from other donors' samples. This specimen was cultured PBMCs, taken from culture after CMV antigen stimulation. The CDR3 bases are TGCAGTGCTAGAACGGACAGGGACAATTCACCCCTCCACTTT. Protein product: CSARTDRDNSPLHF.